This T cell receptor (beta chain) was obtained from a study of cytomegalovirus exposure and HLA in healthy donors. Study-level results: With later analysis, a missense DCLRE1C variant became linked to TCR beta V- and J-gene trimming. In a later analysis, at a false discovery rate of 0.05, 15,000 to 20,000 TCR beta sequences matched HLA alleles.

The primer mix had 60 Vbeta and 13 Jbeta primers. Data came from immunoSEQ multiplex PCR; TCRdb stores just in-frame clones and leaves some out. The sample consists of about 82,000 clones, more than 50% of them appearing once. As concerns this clone: Its antigen is undetermined.

Germline loops: CDR1 SGHAT, CDR2 FQNNGV. The J segment lost 4 bases and the V segment lost 1 base, leaving 0 bases of the junction unmatched. This CDR3 is 14 amino acids long. The TCR originated in a woman aged 40 to 55 in good health and CMV-seropositive. V gene TRBV11-2 combines with J gene TRBJ2-7; 11 nucleotides match TRBD2. Sequences were obtained from PBMCs. CDR3 nucleotides: TGTGCCAGCAGCTTAGGGACTAGCGGGTACGAGCAGTACTTC. Amino acids: CASSLGTSGYEQYF.